What follows are 16 T cell receptor beta chains derived from one specimen sequenced in a study of regulatory T cells in long-lasting Graves disease. In building TCR beta libraries, iRepertoire HTBI primers were used together with Arm-PCR of CDR3 regions. TCRdb independently ran MiXCR on the multiplex PCR reads; one entry per CDR3 protein. There are approximately 690,000 distinct CDR3 sequences in the sample; approximately 31% occur only once, and under 55% lies in the top ten. Stated time point: persistent/refractory GD, antithyroid drugs over 5 years with positive TRAb. Scientists built the TCR library using RNA that was extracted from PBMCs. The input for sequencing was peripheral blood mononuclear cells (PBMCs), taken when the disease was refractory, from a patient treated with antithyroid drugs. The receptors originated from a female donor with Graves disease.

Notes on this clonotype: At one boundary the junction diverges from the germline segment, which might be a read error. V gene TRBV7-7 combines with J gene TRBJ2-5, with 7 nucleotides matching TRBD1. From germline, CDR1 is SSHAT and CDR2 FNYEAQ (reference sequence). The CDR3 is 13 amino acids. CDR3: CAGSLRGPETQYF. The DNA for the CDR3 is TGTGCCGGCAGCTTAAGGGGGCCGGAGACCCAGTACTTC. The entire variable domain, with the rest obtained from reference TRBV7-7 and TRBJ2-5, is as follows: GAGVSQSPRYKVTKRGQDVTLRCDPISSHATLYWYQQALGQGPEFLTYFNYEAQPDKSGLPSDRFSAERPEGSISTLTIQRTEQRDSAMYRCAGSLRGPETQYFGPGTRLLVL.

The chain joins TRBV11-2 to TRBJ1-6; D uncertain. Per the germline V gene, CDR1 is SGHAT and CDR2 is FQNNGV. V dropped 4 bases and J dropped 5 bases, with 15 bases sitting between them. The CDR3 loop spans 16 amino acids. The CDR3 here is CASSSPLAGDNSPLHF. CDR3 bases: TGTGCCAGCAGCTCTCCCCTGGCAGGCGATAATTCACCCCTCCACTTT.

This clonotype was observed many times. The chain carries TRBV2 and TRBJ1-1; weak D call: TRBD1 (6 bases). CDR3 length: 14 amino acids. The V end was cut by 7 bases, the J end by 0 bases, with 12 bases between. CDR1 is SNHLY and CDR2 is FYNNEI in the germline V gene. The CDR3 coding sequence is TGTGCCAGCATTTGGGACATCGTGAACACTGAAGCTTTCTTT. Amino acids: CASIWDIVNTEAFF.

This clonotype was picked up a small number of times. The V gene is TRBV19, the J gene TRBJ1-5; D is unclear. Deletions cut 1 base from V and 1 base from J, with 5 bases between. The CDR3 extends over 14 amino acids. The germline CDR1 and CDR2 sequences are LNHDA and SQIVND (reference sequence). CDR3 DNA sequence: TGTGCCAGTAGTATAGTAGGAAGCAATCAGCCCCAGCATTTT. This encodes CASSIVGSNQPQHF.

This chain links TRBV7-2 with TRBJ1-2, with TRBD1 matching over 10 bases. The V gene end was trimmed by 6 bases and the J gene end by 5 bases; junction bases not matched to a gene: 9. The CDR3 runs 15 residues. The germline V gene has CDR1 SGHTA and CDR2 FQGNSA. This CDR3 reads CASRETGGGWYGYTF. The CDR3 DNA is TGTGCCAGCAGAGAGACAGGGGGCGGTTGGTATGGCTACACCTTC.

This chain connects TRBV20-1 to TRBJ1-1; D remains unclear. The V end was cut by 2 bases, the J end by 1 base, with 14 bases between. Germline V gene data show CDR1 as DFQATT and CDR2 as SNEGSKA (reference sequence). The CDR3 length is 15 residues. CDR3 sequence (DNA): TGCAGTGCTAGATATGCCGGGCGGGGGAACACTGAAGCTTTCTTT. It codes for CSARYAGRGNTEAFF.

Ten or more counts support this clonotype. The chain has TRBV2 and TRBJ1-1, with D tentatively TRBD1 (6 bases). V was clipped by 10 bases and J by 0 bases, with 18 bases between them. This CDR3 spans 15 amino acids. Germline V gene sequence: CDR1 SNHLY, CDR2 FYNNEI. The CDR3 DNA sequence: TGTGCCATCCACAGGGACGGATCTTTGAACACTGAAGCTTTCTTT. It yields the protein CAIHRDGSLNTEAFF. Full variable domain (outside the CDR3, taken from reference TRBV2 and TRBJ1-1): EPEVTQTPSHQVTQMGQEVILRCVPISNHLYFYWYRQILGQKVEFLVSFYNNEISEKSEIFDDQFSVERPDGSNFTLKIRSTKLEDSAMYFCAIHRDGSLNTEAFFGQGTRLTVV.

This clonotype was observed at least ten times. CDR3: CASSSTTGLAGVETQYF. CDR3 sequence (DNA): TGTGCCAGCAGTTCCACTACAGGACTAGCGGGAGTAGAGACCCAGTACTTC. The chain links TRBV28 to TRBJ2-5; 13 nucleotides line up with TRBD2. This CDR3 has 17 amino acids. The germline CDR1 and CDR2 sequences are MDHEN and SYDVKM. V dropped 4 bases and J dropped 4; count of bases not matched to a gene: 9.

This sequence joins TRBV7-2 and TRBJ2-7; no definite D call. Trimming removed 5 bases at V and 2 bases at J, with 16 bases between. Germline CDR1 and CDR2: SGHTA and FQGNSA. The CDR3 is made up of 15 amino acids. The CDR3 nucleotides read TGTGCCAGCAGCCTTTCCCGGGCCCCTACCTACGAGCAGTACTTC. Its protein is CASSLSRAPTYEQYF.

About this clonotype: Given a much more abundant clone one base away, this may be a read error. Given the absence of the conserved phenylalanine or tryptophan at the CDR3 end, a read error is likely. Here the CDR3 DNA reads TGTGCCAGCAGCCAGATAAGAGGGAACCAAGAGACCCAGTACCTC. Its protein product is CASSQIRGNQETQYL. The chain employs TRBV11-2 and TRBJ2-5, with D perhaps TRBD2 (5 bases). Trimming pared 5 bases from V and 0 bases from J, leaving 13 bases between. The CDR3 runs to 15 residues. CDR1 and CDR2 from the germline V gene are SGHAT and FQNNGV.

This clonotype turned up a few times. The rearrangement joins TRBV20-1 to TRBJ1-1, with a possible D match to TRBD1 (5 bases). Germline V gives CDR1 DFQATT, CDR2 SNEGSKA (reference sequence). The CDR3 sequence is 12 residues long. CDR3 in amino acids: CIKEGRNTEAFF. The DNA of the CDR3 is TGCATCAAAGAGGGGAGGAACACTGAAGCTTTCTTT.

This clonotype was detected only a few times. The chain couples TRBV10-3 to TRBJ1-6, with D hard to call. The CDR3 length is 14 residues. V lost 0 bases and J lost 9, with 9 bases in between. Germline V gene lookup returns CDR1 ENHRY and CDR2 SYGVKD. Written as DNA, the CDR3 is TGTGCCATCAGTGAGTCAGGAGGAGGTTCACCCCTCCACTTT. Translation gives CAISESGGGSPLHF.

This clonotype has only a few counts. The V and J genes are TRBV15 and TRBJ2-7, with 8 bases matching TRBD2. Per germline, CDR1 LNHNV and CDR2 YYDKDF (reference sequence). This CDR3 contains 16 residues. J was trimmed by 6 bases and V by 0 bases; bases with no gene match: 10. CDR3: CATSRDPTGGRGEQYF. CDR3 DNA sequence: TGTGCCACCAGCAGAGATCCGACGGGAGGGAGGGGCGAGCAGTACTTC. The whole variable domain, remainder taken from reference TRBV15 and TRBJ2-7, is DAMVIQNPRYQVTQFGKPVTLSCSQTLNHNVMYWYQQKSSQAPKLLFHYYDKDFNNEADTPDNFQSRRPNTSFCFLDIRSPGLGDTAMYLCATSRDPTGGRGEQYFGPGTRLTVT.

This clonotype was found many times. The chain employs TRBV28 and TRBJ1-1; 8 bases match TRBD1. Germline V gene sequence: CDR1 MDHEN, CDR2 SYDVKM. After removal of 5 bases from V and 2 bases from J, the junction contained 10 bases not matched to a gene. This CDR3 region has 16 residues. This CDR3 is CASSLRTGRPNTEAFF. CDR3 DNA sequence: TGTGCCAGCAGTCTAAGGACAGGGCGACCCAACACTGAAGCTTTCTTT.

V and J are TRBV7-8 and TRBJ1-5, with 7 bases that match TRBD1. J gave up 0 bases and V 4 bases, and 6 bases lay outside the gene matches. CDR1 SGHVS and CDR2 FQNEAQ come from the germline V gene. The CDR3 spans 16 residues. The CDR3 spells CASSSPGQYSNQPQHF. The CDR3 nucleotides are TGTGCCAGCAGCTCACCGGGACAGTATAGCAATCAGCCCCAGCATTTT.

This rearrangement joins TRBV20-1 to TRBJ2-7; possible D gene TRBD1, 5 bases. The CDR3 is made up of 14 amino acids. The ends were cut back, 4 bases at V and 3 bases at J, with 16 bases in the middle. Germline CDR1 reads DFQATT; CDR2 reads SNEGSKA (reference sequence). The CDR3 DNA reads as TGCAGTGCTAAGGACAACCCGAACTTCTACGAGCAGTACTTC. As protein: CSAKDNPNFYEQYF.